The rows below give T cell receptor beta chains drawn from one sample of a study of blood T cell repertoires in COVID-19. TCRdb keeps only in-frame clones here, not all; method: immunoSEQ multiplex PCR. The table records 220,000 or so clones, around 90% of them present only once. Material for sequencing was PBMCs or T cells enriched from blood (not recorded which). The receptors were gathered from a woman aged 50 to 65 with acute COVID-19. CDR3s include the opening cysteine and the closing phenylalanine or tryptophan. Fields, in order: D gene, V gene, J gene, clone size, CDR3 protein. D genes are given only for firm matches. Clone size, where shown, is once, few, many, or a class for clones that have expanded.

-	TRBV19	TRBJ2-5	-	CASSAGLETQYF
-	TRBV21-1	TRBJ1-5	-	CASGLTSNQPQHF
-	TRBV7-2	TRBJ2-1	-	CASSRGLTPNEQFF
-	TRBV28	TRBJ2-7	-	CASSSPPGSREQYF
-	TRBV20-1	TRBJ1-4	-	CSATRNEKLFF
TRBD2	TRBV24-1	TRBJ2-1	once	CATSGSGSSYNEQFF
TRBD1	TRBV6-5	TRBJ2-7	-	CASRTGTGGSYEQYF
TRBD1	TRBV6-6	TRBJ2-7	-	CASSTGQGTGEQYF
-	TRBV5-5	TRBJ1-2	-	CASSLVPPGRARDGYTF
-	TRBV4-1	TRBJ2-1	-	CASTAGTEQFF
TRBD1	TRBV6-5	TRBJ1-5	-	CASTDRGQSNQPQHF
-	TRBV27	TRBJ2-7	-	CASSLGGMPYEQYF
TRBD1	TRBV15	TRBJ2-7	few	CATSRDLDRDEQYF
-	TRBV6-2/TRBV6-3	TRBJ1-1	-	CASSYGGDWNTEAFF
TRBD1	TRBV4-1	TRBJ2-7	few	CASSTRTGLNSYEQYF
TRBD2	TRBV6-6	TRBJ2-1	-	CASSHPGTINNEQFF
-	TRBV9	TRBJ2-3	-	CASSPGQSRADTQYF
TRBD1	TRBV25-1	TRBJ1-2	-	CASSDSRQGLYGYTF
TRBD1	TRBV7-2	TRBJ2-2	-	CASSPGTGVTGELFF
TRBD2	TRBV27	TRBJ2-3	-	CASRFSGSSTDTQYF
TRBD1	TRBV28	TRBJ2-7	-	CASSLWDRGHEQYF
-	TRBV13	TRBJ2-2	once	CASRPTGMAAGELFF
TRBD1	TRBV29-1	TRBJ1-4	few	CSVAGGGFSEKLFF
-	TRBV18	TRBJ2-7	-	CASSPRADSSYEQYF
-	TRBV7-8	TRBJ1-3	-	CASSRAGAVSGNTIYF
-	TRBV5-1	TRBJ2-7	-	CASSLTGNYEQYF
TRBD2	TRBV13	TRBJ2-7	-	CASSFSGRGAYEQYF
TRBD2	TRBV27	TRBJ2-7	-	CASSPSGRAGEQYF
-	TRBV27	TRBJ1-1	-	CASSARGTEAFF
-	TRBV30	TRBJ1-6	-	CAWSGLNNSPLHF
-	TRBV4-1	TRBJ1-2	-	CASSQEIGAPGGYTF
TRBD1	TRBV28	TRBJ1-5	few	CASSLQGRNQPQHF
-	TRBV3-1/TRBV3-2	TRBJ2-7	-	CASSQGEAAQYF